This is a list of T cell receptor beta chains from one sample in a study of blood T cell repertoires in COVID-19. Here immunoSEQ multiplex PCR was the method, and the copy in TCRdb shows in-frame clones only, minus some. The profile shows approximately 250,000 clones, about 88% of them singletons. Sequencing was done on a sample of peripheral blood. These receptors were obtained from a man in his forties or fifties with acute or convalescent COVID-19. The CDR3 runs from the conserved cysteine through the conserved F or W. Each record gives: D gene, V gene, clone size, J gene, CDR3 protein, CDR3 DNA. D genes are given only for firm matches. A row's size may be missing; if present it is once, few, many or a size class.

>-|TRBV5-1|-|TRBJ2-7
CASSPLAGSSYEQYF
TGCGCCAGCAGCCCCCTCGCGGGGAGCTCCTACGAGCAGTACTTC
>-|TRBV2|-|TRBJ1-4
CASSERGLPSEKLFF
TGTGCCAGCAGTGAAAGAGGTCTACCTAGCGAAAAACTGTTTTTT
>-|TRBV19|-|TRBJ1-4
CASSPSTAREKLFF
TGTGCCAGTAGCCCCTCGACAGCTCGCGAAAAACTGTTTTTT
>TRBD1|TRBV7-9|-|TRBJ1-6
CASSYGQGAQEPLHF
TGTGCCAGCAGCTACGGACAGGGGGCGCAGGAACCCCTCCACTTT
>TRBD2|TRBV6-5|-|TRBJ2-3
CASSLAGGTDTQYF
TGTGCCAGCAGTCTAGCGGGGGGAACAGATACGCAGTATTTT
>TRBD1|TRBV3-1/TRBV3-2|-|TRBJ1-2
CASSQVTGVYGYTF
TGTGCCAGCAGCCAAGTCACAGGGGTCTATGGCTACACCTTC
>TRBD1|TRBV29-1|-|TRBJ1-1
CSVGTGRAEAFF
TGCAGCGTTGGGACAGGGCGTGCTGAAGCTTTCTTT
>-|TRBV6-5|-|TRBJ1-3
CASSPTGSGNTIYF
TGTGCCAGCAGTCCAACAGGGTCTGGAAACACCATATATTTT
>-|TRBV19|few|TRBJ1-2
CASSTEGGRLTANYGYTF
TGTGCCAGTAGTACGGAAGGGGGACGTCTAACAGCTAACTATGGCTACACCTTC
>-|TRBV5-5|-|TRBJ1-1
CASSSGVAPEAFF
TGTGCCAGCAGCTCCGGGGTAGCTCCTGAAGCTTTCTTT
>-|TRBV5-5|-|TRBJ1-4
CASSPTPATNEKLFF
TGTGCCAGCAGCCCCACCCCAGCAACTAATGAAAAACTGTTTTTT
>TRBD2|TRBV24-1|-|TRBJ2-1
CATSDSKTSGERSSYNEQFF
TGTGCCACCAGTGATTCCAAGACTAGCGGCGAAAGGAGCTCCTACAATGAGCAGTTCTTC
>-|TRBV27|-|TRBJ1-1
CASKKGGGPTNTEAFF
TGTGCCAGCAAAAAAGGGGGGGGGCCCACGAACACTGAAGCTTTCTTT
>-|TRBV7-9|-|TRBJ2-1
CASSFNRGEGDEQFF
TGTGCCAGCAGCTTCAACCGGGGGGAGGGGGATGAGCAGTTCTTC
>TRBD2|TRBV10-3|-|TRBJ2-1
CATALTSGGAREAGEQFF
TGTGCCACCGCGCTAACTAGCGGGGGGGCCCGTGAGGCAGGTGAGCAGTTCTTC
>TRBD1|TRBV11-2|-|TRBJ1-4
CASSYRDSRDEKLFF
TGTGCCAGCAGCTACCGGGACAGTCGAGATGAAAAACTGTTTTTT
>TRBD1|TRBV5-6|-|TRBJ2-7
CASSSPGQGNYEQYF
TGTGCCAGCAGCTCGCCGGGACAGGGGAACTACGAGCAGTACTTC
>-|TRBV24-1|-|TRBJ2-5
CATSDARGTEETQYF
TGTGCCACCAGTGACGCTCGCGGGACAGAAGAGACCCAGTACTTC
>TRBD1|TRBV13|-|TRBJ1-5
CASTKQGARYSNQPQHF
TGTGCCAGCACCAAACAGGGGGCTAGGTATAGCAATCAGCCCCAGCATTTT
>TRBD2|TRBV15|-|TRBJ2-7
CATSREASGAYEQYF
TGTGCCACCAGCAGAGAGGCAAGCGGGGCCTACGAGCAGTACTTC
>TRBD1|TRBV28|-|TRBJ1-2
CASSSSAGQGHYGYTF
TGTGCCAGCAGTTCCTCAGCAGGACAGGGGCACTATGGCTACACCTTC
>-|TRBV9|-|TRBJ1-6
CASSVARNSPLHF
TGTGCCAGCAGCGTAGCTAGGAATTCACCCCTCCACTTT
>-|TRBV7-9|many|TRBJ1-3
CASSLATSGSSGNTIYF
TGTGCCAGCAGCTTAGCTACTTCGGGATCCTCTGGAAACACCATATATTTT
>-|TRBV29-1|-|TRBJ1-1
CSVEDLTPQVF
TGCAGCGTTGAAGATCTTACCCCGCAGGTCTTT
>-|TRBV2|-|TRBJ1-5
CASRADIRNNQPQHF
TGTGCCAGCAGAGCCGACATTAGGAACAATCAGCCCCAGCATTTT
>TRBD2|TRBV7-8|-|TRBJ2-5
CASSLLAGAVPHGTQYF
TGTGCCAGCAGCTTACTAGCGGGGGCGGTCCCCCACGGGACCCAGTACTTC